This note documents a single T cell receptor (beta chain) sequence. These data originate in a study of blood T cell repertoires in COVID-19. Study at large: Sources were T cells, B-cell-depleted T cells, or PBMCs; the material itself was cDNA or gDNA.

TCRdb's table, derived via immunoSEQ multiplex PCR, lists solely in-frame clones and lacks some. The sample contains about 200,000 clones, around 80% of which appear only once. Germline V lookup: CDR1 MNHEY, CDR2 SMNVEV (reference sequence). Trimming removed 8 bases from V and 6 bases from J; junction bases left unmatched: 9. The CDR3 runs to 15 residues. The material sequenced was PBMCs or T cells enriched from blood (not recorded which). The chain couples TRBV27 to TRBJ1-5, with 11 bases identical to TRBD1. The TCR comes from a woman aged 40-49 years with acute COVID-19. The CDR3 reads CASRDRGGFGQPQHF. The CDR3 DNA reads as TGTGCCAGCCGGGACAGGGGGGGGTTCGGTCAGCCCCAGCATTTT.